This paragraph reports one T cell receptor (beta chain). In the original analysis: Reference gene primer amplification gave nucleated cell count estimates. Here immunoSEQ multiplex PCR was the method, and the copy in TCRdb shows in-frame clones only, minus some. V and J calls and clone size are copied from that table; D and trimming were computed from the DNA. Altogether 150,000 to 200,000 clones are present, roughly 80% being singletons, with the ten largest covering 6.9%. Germline CDR1 MGHRA, CDR2 YSYEKL. The CDR3 extends over 15 amino acids. V was clipped by 4 bases and J by 7 bases, with 19 bases between them. This entry is derived from a study of blood T cell repertoires in COVID-19. Study summary: In each case, the material was cDNA or gDNA derived from T cells, B-cell-depleted T cells, or PBMCs.

Material for sequencing was peripheral blood. This TCR was recovered from a man aged 55 to 69 with acute or convalescent COVID-19. The genes are TRBV4-1 and TRBJ1-2, with unresolved D. CDR3 region: CASSPPRGTAFGYTF. The CDR3 nucleotides read TGCGCCAGCAGCCCCCCCCGAGGAACGGCCTTTGGCTACACCTTC.